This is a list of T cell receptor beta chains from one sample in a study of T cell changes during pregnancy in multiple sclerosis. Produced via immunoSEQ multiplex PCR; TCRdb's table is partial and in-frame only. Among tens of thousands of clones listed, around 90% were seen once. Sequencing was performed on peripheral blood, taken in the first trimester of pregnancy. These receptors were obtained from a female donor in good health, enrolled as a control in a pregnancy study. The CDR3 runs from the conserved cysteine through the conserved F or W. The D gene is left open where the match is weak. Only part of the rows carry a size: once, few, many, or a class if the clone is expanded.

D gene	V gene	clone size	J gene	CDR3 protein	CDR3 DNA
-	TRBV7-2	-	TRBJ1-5	CASSSDSYQPQHF	TGTGCCAGCAGCTCCGACAGTTATCAGCCCCAGCATTTT
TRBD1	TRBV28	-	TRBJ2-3	CASSYSDRTVTDTQYF	TGTGCCAGCAGTTATTCGGACAGGACTGTAACAGATACGCAGTATTTT
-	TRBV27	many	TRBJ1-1	CASSVTVLNTEAFF	TGTGCCAGCAGTGTGACTGTCCTGAACACTGAAGCTTTCTTT
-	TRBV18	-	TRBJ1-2	CASSPREDYGYTF	TGTGCCAGCTCACCAAGGGAGGACTATGGCTACACCTTC
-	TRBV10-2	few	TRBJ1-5	CASGEGNQPQHF	TGCGCCTCGGGAGAAGGGAATCAGCCCCAGCATTTT
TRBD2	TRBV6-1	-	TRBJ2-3	CASRTWTSGRDTQYF	TGTGCCAGCAGGACCTGGACTAGCGGGAGGGATACGCAGTATTTT
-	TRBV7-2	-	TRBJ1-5	CASSSRRGDQPQHF	TGTGCCAGCAGCTCGAGGAGAGGTGACCAGCCCCAGCATTTT
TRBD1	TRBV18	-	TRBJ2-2	CASSPGTAPGELFF	TGTGCCAGCTCACCGGGGACAGCGCCGGGGGAGCTGTTTTTT
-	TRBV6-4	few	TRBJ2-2	CASKEGDTGELFF	TGTGCCAGCAAAGAAGGGGACACCGGGGAGCTGTTTTTT
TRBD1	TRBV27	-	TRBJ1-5	CASRGSGTAAQHF	TGTGCCAGCAGGGGGTCCGGGACAGCGGCCCAGCATTTT
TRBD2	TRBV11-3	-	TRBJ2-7	CASRTSASYEQYF	TGTGCCAGCAGGACTAGCGCGTCTTACGAGCAGTACTTC
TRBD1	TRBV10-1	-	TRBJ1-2	CASRVPGGQNYGYTF	TGCGCCAGCAGGGTCCCAGGGGGCCAAAACTATGGCTACACCTTC
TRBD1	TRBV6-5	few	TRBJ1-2	CASSWTGEGYTF	TGTGCCAGCAGTTGGACAGGGGAAGGCTACACCTTC
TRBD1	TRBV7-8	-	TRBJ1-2	CASSSGQARVYGYTF	TGTGCCAGCAGCTCGGGACAGGCTAGAGTCTATGGCTACACCTTC
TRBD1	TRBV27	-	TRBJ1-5	CASSPQGSNQPQHF	TGTGCCAGCAGTCCACAGGGGAGCAATCAGCCCCAGCATTTT
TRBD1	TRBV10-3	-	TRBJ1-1	CAISNPQGPVNTEAFF	TGTGCCATCAGTAACCCACAGGGGCCAGTGAACACTGAAGCTTTCTTT
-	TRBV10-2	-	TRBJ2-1	CASSDDSSYYNEQFF	TGCGCCAGCAGTGATGACAGCAGCTACTACAATGAGCAGTTCTTC
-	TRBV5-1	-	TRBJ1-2	CASSTDSPGYGYTF	TGCGCCAGCAGCACGGACTCTCCGGGCTATGGCTACACCTTC
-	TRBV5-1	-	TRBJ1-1	CASSLEAAAEAFF	TGCGCCAGCAGCCTGGAAGCGGCGGCTGAAGCTTTCTTT
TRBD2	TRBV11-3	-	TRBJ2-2	CASSLPPGTSGRATGELFF	TGTGCCAGCAGCTTACCCCCGGGGACTAGCGGGAGGGCCACCGGGGAGCTGTTTTTT
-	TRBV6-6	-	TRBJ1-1	CASSYSGGGTEAFF	TGTGCCAGCAGTTACTCGGGGGGAGGCACTGAAGCTTTCTTT
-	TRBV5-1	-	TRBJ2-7	CASSLQGFSYEQYF	TGCGCCAGCAGCTTACAGGGATTCTCCTACGAGCAGTACTTC
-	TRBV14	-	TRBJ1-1	CASSQGGRGTEAFF	TGTGCCAGCAGCCAAGGAGGCAGGGGCACTGAAGCTTTCTTT
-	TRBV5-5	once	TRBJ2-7	CASSWERRSGEQYF	TGTGCCAGCAGCTGGGAGCGGCGGTCGGGAGAGCAGTACTTC
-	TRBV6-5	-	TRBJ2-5	CASSSLGETQYF	TGTGCCAGCAGTTCTCTAGGCGAGACCCAGTACTTC
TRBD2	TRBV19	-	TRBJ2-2	CASSPLGLAGGKGGELFF	TGTGCCAGTAGTCCCCTAGGACTAGCGGGAGGCAAAGGGGGGGAGCTGTTTTTT
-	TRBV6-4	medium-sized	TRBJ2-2	CASSDTVTGELFF	TGTGCCAGCAGTGACACGGTCACCGGGGAGCTGTTTTTT
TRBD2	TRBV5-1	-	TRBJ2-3	CASSAGLAGVTDTQYF	TGCGCCAGCAGCGCGGGACTAGCGGGAGTCACAGATACGCAGTATTTT
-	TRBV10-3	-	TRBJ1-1	CAISERGNTEAFF	TGTGCCATCAGTGAACGAGGGAACACTGAAGCTTTCTTT
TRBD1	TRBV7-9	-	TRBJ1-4	CASSSKRQGEKLFF	TGTGCCAGCAGCTCGAAAAGACAGGGGGAAAAACTGTTTTTT
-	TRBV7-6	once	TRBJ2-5	CASSLQGFVETQYF	TGTGCCAGCAGCCTGCAGGGATTCGTAGAGACCCAGTACTTC
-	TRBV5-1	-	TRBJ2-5	CASRPEGSETQYF	TGCGCCAGCAGACCGGAGGGGAGCGAGACCCAGTACTTC
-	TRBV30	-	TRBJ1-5	CAWTLGQGSQPQHF	TGTGCCTGGACCCTTGGGCAGGGAAGCCAGCCCCAGCATTTT
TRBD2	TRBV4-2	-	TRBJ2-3	CASSPGLAGGPATDTQYF	TGTGCCAGCAGCCCAGGACTAGCGGGAGGGCCCGCCACAGATACGCAGTATTTT
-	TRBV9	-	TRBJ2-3	CASSVVGGSTDTQYF	TGTGCCAGCAGCGTAGTAGGGGGAAGCACAGATACGCAGTATTTT
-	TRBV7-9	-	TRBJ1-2	CASSLNGADYGYTF	TGTGCCAGCAGCTTAAATGGGGCGGACTATGGCTACACCTTC
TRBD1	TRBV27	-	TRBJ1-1	CASSRRQGEEAFF	TGTGCCAGCAGTCGTCGACAGGGGGAGGAAGCTTTCTTT
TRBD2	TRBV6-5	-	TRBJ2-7	CASRDGRGEQYF	TGTGCCAGCAGGGACGGGAGGGGAGAGCAGTACTTC
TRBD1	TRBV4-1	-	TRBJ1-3	CASSQLDREAIYF	TGCGCCAGCAGCCAACTAGACAGGGAAGCCATATATTTT
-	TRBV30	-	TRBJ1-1	CAWSLTRDTEAFF	TGTGCCTGGAGTCTTACCAGGGACACTGAAGCTTTCTTT
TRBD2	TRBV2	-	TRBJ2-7	CASVGQGGAEQYF	TGTGCCAGCGTAGGGCAGGGAGGGGCCGAGCAGTACTTC
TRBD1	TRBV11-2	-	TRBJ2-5	CASRLLGQGIQETQYF	TGTGCCAGCAGACTCCTTGGACAGGGTATCCAAGAGACCCAGTACTTC
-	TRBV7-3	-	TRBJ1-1	CASSNTGGTEAFF	TGTGCCAGCAGTAACACCGGGGGCACTGAAGCTTTCTTT
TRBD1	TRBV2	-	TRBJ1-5	CASSDRTGDQPQHF	TGTGCCAGCAGTGATCGGACAGGGGATCAGCCCCAGCATTTT
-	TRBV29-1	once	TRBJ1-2	CSVVGRMDGYTF	TGCAGCGTTGTGGGGAGAATGGATGGCTACACCTTC
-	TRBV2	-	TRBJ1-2	CASSWGRDGYGYTF	TGTGCCAGCAGTTGGGGGCGCGATGGCTATGGCTACACCTTC
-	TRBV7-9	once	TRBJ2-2	CASSLEGQTGELFF	TGTGCCAGCAGCTTAGAGGGGCAAACCGGGGAGCTGTTTTTT
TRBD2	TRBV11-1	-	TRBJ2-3	CASSRRLAGITDTQYF	TGTGCCAGCAGCCGCAGACTAGCGGGGATCACAGATACGCAGTATTTT
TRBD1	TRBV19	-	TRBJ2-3	CASSSITGGAVDTQYF	TGTGCCAGTAGCTCAATAACAGGGGGCGCGGTAGATACGCAGTATTTT